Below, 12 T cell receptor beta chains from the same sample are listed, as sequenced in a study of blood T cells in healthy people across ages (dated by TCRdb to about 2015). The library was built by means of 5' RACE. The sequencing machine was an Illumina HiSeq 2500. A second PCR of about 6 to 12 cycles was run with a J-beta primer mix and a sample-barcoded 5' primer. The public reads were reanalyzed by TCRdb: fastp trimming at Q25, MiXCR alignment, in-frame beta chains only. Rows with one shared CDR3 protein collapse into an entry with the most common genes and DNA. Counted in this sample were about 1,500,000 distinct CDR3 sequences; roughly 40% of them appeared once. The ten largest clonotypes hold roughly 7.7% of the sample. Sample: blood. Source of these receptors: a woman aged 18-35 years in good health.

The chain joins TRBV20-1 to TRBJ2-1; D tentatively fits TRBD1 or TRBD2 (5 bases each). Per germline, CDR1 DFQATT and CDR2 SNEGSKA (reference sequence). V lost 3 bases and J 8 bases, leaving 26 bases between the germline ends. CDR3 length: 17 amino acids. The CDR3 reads CSARLQNVRDQAYEQFF. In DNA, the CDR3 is TGCAGTGCTAGGTTACAAAACGTCCGGGACCAGGCGTATGAGCAGTTCTTC.

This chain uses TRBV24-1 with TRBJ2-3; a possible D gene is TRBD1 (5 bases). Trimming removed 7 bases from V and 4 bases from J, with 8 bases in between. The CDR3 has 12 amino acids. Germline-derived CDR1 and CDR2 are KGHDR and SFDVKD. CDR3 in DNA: TGTGCCACCAGCGACAGATCAGATACGCAGTATTTT. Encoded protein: CATSDRSDTQYF.

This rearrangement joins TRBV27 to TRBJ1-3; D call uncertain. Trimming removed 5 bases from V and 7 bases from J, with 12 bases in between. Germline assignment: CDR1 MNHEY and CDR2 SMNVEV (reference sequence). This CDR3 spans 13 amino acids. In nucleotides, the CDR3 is TGTGCCAGCAGTACGAACAGCTTGAACACCATATATTTT. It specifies CASSTNSLNTIYF.

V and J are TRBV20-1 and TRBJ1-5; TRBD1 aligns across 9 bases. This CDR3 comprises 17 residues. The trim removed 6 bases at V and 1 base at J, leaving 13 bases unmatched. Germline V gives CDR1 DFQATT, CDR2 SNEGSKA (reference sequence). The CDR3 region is CSAGGTGWTLSNQPQHF. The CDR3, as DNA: TGCAGTGCCGGCGGGACAGGGTGGACCTTAAGCAATCAGCCCCAGCATTTT.

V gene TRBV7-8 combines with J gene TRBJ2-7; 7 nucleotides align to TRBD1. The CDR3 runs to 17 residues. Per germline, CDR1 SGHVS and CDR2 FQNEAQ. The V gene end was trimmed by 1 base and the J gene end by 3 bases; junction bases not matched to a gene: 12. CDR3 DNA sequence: TGTGCCAGCAGCTTAGGAACTGACAGGGCGATCCACTACGAGCAGTACTTC. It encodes CASSLGTDRAIHYEQYF.

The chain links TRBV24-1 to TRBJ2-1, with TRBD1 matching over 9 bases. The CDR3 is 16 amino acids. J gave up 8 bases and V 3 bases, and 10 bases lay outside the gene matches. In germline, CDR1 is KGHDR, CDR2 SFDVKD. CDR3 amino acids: CATSDLSGTGIHEQFF. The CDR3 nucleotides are TGTGCCACCAGTGATCTCAGTGGGACAGGGATCCATGAGCAGTTCTTC.

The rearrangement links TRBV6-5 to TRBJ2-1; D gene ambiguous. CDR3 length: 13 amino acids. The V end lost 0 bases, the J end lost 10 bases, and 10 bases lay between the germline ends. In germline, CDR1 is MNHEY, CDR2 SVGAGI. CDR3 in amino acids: CASSYSATYEQFF. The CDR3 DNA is TGTGCCAGCAGTTACTCCGCTACCTACGAGCAGTTCTTC.

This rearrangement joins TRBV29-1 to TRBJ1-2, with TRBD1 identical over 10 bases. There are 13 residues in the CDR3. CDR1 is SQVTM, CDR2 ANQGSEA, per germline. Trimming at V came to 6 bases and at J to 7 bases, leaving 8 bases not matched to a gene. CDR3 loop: CSVPGQGFGGYTF. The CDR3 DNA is TGCAGCGTCCCGGGACAGGGGTTTGGTGGCTACACCTTC.

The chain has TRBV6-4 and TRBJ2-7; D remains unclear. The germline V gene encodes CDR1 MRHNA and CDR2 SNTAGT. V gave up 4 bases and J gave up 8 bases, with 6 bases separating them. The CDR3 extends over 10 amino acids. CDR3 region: CASSVCQQYF. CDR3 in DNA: TGTGCCAGCAGTGTCTGTCAGCAGTACTTC.

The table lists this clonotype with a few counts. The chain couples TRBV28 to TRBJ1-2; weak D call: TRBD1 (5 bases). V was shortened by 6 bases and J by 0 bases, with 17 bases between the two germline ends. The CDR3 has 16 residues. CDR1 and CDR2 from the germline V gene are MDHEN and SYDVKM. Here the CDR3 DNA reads TGTGCCAGCAGAGCCGCAGGGTCGAAGTCTAACTATGGCTACACCTTC. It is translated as CASRAAGSKSNYGYTF.

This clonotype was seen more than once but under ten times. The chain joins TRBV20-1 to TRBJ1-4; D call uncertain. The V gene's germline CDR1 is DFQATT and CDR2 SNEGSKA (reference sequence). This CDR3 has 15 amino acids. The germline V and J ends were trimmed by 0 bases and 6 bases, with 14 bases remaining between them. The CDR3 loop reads CSARDLTGPHEKLFF. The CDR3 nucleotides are TGCAGTGCTAGAGATTTGACGGGTCCCCATGAAAAACTGTTTTTT.

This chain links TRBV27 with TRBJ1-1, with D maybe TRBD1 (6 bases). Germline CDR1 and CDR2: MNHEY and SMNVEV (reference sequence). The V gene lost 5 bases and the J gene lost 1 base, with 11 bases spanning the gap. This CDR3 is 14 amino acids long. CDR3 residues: CASSPDRKNTEAFF. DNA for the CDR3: TGTGCCAGCAGTCCGGACAGAAAGAACACTGAAGCTTTCTTT.